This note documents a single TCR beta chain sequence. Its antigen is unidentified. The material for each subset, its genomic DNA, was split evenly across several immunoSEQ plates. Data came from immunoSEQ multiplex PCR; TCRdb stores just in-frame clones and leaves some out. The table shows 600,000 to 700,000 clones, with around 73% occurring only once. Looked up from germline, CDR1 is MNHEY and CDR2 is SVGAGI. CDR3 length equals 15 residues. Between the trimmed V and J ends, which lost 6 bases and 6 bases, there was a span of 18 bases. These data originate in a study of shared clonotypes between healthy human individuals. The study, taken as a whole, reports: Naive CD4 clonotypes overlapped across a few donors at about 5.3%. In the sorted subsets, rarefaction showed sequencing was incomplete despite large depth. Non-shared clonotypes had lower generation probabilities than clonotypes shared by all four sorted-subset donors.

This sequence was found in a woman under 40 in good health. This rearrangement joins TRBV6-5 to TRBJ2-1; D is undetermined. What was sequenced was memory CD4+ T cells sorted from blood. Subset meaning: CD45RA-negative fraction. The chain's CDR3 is CASSRLFAISNEQFF. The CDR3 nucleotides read TGTGCCAGCAGCCGACTTTTCGCTATTTCCAATGAGCAGTTCTTC.